This T cell receptor beta chain was identified in a study of T cell changes during pregnancy in multiple sclerosis. The method was immunoSEQ multiplex PCR; TCRdb's version includes in-frame clones alone and lacks a portion of them. The sample holds around 100,000 clones, around 92% seen once. The CDR3 spans 14 residues. Germline trimming cut 2 bases from V and 4 bases from J; bases unmatched to any gene: 3. CDR1 is MNHNS and CDR2 is SASEGT in the germline V gene. The chain employs TRBV6-1 and TRBJ1-2, with 8 bases matching TRBD1. Sequencing was performed on peripheral blood, taken after pregnancy. The receptor's source is a female donor with multiple sclerosis, enrolled in a pregnancy study. As DNA, the CDR3 is TGTGCCAGCAGTGAAAGCGGGACAGGCTATGGCTACACCTTC. Protein: CASSESGTGYGYTF.